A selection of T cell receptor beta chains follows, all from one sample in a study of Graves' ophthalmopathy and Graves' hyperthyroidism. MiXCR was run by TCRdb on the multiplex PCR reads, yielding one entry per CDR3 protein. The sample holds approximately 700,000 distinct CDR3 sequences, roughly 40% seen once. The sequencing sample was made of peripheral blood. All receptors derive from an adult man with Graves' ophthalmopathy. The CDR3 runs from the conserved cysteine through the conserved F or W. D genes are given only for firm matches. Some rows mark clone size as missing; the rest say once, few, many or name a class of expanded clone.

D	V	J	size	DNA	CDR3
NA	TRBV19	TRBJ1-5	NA	TGTGCCAGTAGTTCACCTCTCAGGGTTAATCAGCCCCAGCATTTT	CASSSPLRVNQPQHF
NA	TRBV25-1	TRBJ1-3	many	TGTGCCAGCAGCCCAGCGAGTCTCTCTGGAAACACCATATATTTT	CASSPASLSGNTIYF
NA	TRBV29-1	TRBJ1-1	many	TGCAGCGTTGGCAGTAACTCAAACACTGAAGCTTTCTTT	CSVGSNSNTEAFF
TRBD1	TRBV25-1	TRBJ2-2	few	TGTGCCAGCGGGCTGACAGGGTCCTCGACCGGGGAGCTGTTTTTT	CASGLTGSSTGELFF
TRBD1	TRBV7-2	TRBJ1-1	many	TGTGCCAGCAGCCGGCGGAGGGGGCTCACTGAAGCTTTCTTT	CASSRRRGLTEAFF
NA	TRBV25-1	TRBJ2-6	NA	TGTGCCAGCAGGGGGGCAGGGGGGCCCGGGGCCAGCGTCCTGACTTTC	CASRGAGGPGASVLTF
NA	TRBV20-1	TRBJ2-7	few	TGCAGTGCTCCCTCCGTCCACGAGCAGTACTTC	CSAPSVHEQYF
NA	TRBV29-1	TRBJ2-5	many	TGCAGCGTTCTCAGGACAGAGAAAGAGACCCAGTACTTC	CSVLRTEKETQYF
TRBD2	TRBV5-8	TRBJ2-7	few	TGTGCCAGCAGCTTTATTGCGGGAGTCGAGCAGTACTTC	CASSFIAGVEQYF
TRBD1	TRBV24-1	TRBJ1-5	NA	TGTGCCACCAGTGACAGTCCCGGGACAGGGGATCAGCCCCAGCATTTT	CATSDSPGTGDQPQHF
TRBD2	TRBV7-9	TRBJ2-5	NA	TGTGCCAGCAGCTTGGAAAGACTAGCGGGGCGGCAAGAGACCCAGTACTTC	CASSLERLAGRQETQYF
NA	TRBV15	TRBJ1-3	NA	TGTGCCACCAGCAGTGTGGGGGGGCGCAACACCATATATTTT	CATSSVGGRNTIYF
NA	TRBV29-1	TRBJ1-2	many	TGCAGCGTTGACGACTGGCAAAACTATGGCTACACCTTC	CSVDDWQNYGYTF
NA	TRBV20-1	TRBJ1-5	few	TGCAGTGCTAGAAGGGCCATACCTAGCAATCAGCCCCAGCATTTT	CSARRAIPSNQPQHF